This T cell receptor beta chain was observed in a study of identical twins. TCRdb passed the 5' RACE reads through MiXCR, listing each CDR3 protein once. The sample yields roughly 770,000 distinct CDR3 sequences, about 20% seen once. Per germline, CDR1 MNHEY and CDR2 SVGAGI. The CDR3 has 16 residues. V gave up 3 bases and J gave up 8 bases, with 20 bases separating them. The sample was also reused in another study, on T cells expressing NK-cell markers.

The chain is built from TRBV6-5 and TRBJ2-1; the D gene is possibly TRBD1 (6 bases). This receptor was taken from a woman in her late teens or twenties in good health. The specimen sequenced was PBMCs. CDR3 sequence (DNA): TGTGCCAGCAGTTATAGGGGGTCTGGGCGCGTGCATGAGCAGTTCTTC. This gives the protein CASSYRGSGRVHEQFF.